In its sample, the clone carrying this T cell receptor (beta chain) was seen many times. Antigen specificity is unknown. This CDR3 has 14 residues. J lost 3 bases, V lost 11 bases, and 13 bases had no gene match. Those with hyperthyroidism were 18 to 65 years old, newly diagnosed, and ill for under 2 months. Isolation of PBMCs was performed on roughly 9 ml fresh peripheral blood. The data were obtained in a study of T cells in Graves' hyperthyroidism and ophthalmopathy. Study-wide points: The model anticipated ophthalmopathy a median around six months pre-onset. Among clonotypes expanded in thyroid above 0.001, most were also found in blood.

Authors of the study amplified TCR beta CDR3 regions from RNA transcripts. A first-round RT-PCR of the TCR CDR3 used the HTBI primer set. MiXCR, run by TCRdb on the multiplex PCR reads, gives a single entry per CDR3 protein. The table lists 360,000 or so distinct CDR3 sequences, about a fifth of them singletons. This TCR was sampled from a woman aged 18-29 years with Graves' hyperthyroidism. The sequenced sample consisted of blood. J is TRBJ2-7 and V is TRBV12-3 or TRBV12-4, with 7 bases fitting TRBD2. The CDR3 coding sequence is TGTGCCTGCGGTCCAGCACGGGACTACTACGAGCAGTACTTC. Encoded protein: CACGPARDYYEQYF.